A selection of T cell receptor beta chains follows, all from one sample in a study of T cells in tumors after PD-1 blockade. Using immunoSEQ multiplex PCR, the repertoire was profiled, and TCRdb retains in-frame clones only, with some absent. The sample lists around 60,000 clones, about four fifths occurring once. Sequences were derived from PBMCs, sampled before anti-PD-1 treatment. These receptor sequences come from a human donor with basal cell carcinoma. Each CDR3 is given with its conserved first and last residue. D genes are given only for firm matches. Size tells how often a clone was seen (once, few, many) or the class of an expanded clone, and some rows leave it out.

cdr3_nt	cdr3_aa	j_call	v_call	d_call	clone_size
TGCGCCAGCAGCTGGGGACAGGGGAGTGAAAAACTGTTTTTT	CASSWGQGSEKLFF	TRBJ1-4	TRBV5-1	TRBD1	few
TGCGCCAGCAGCTCCCAACAGGTCTACAAAAACATTCAGTACTTC	CASSSQQVYKNIQYF	TRBJ2-4	TRBV4-1	.	.
TGTGCCAGCACCATCAACAATCAGCCCCAGCATTTT	CASTINNQPQHF	TRBJ1-5	TRBV12-3/TRBV12-4	.	.
TGTGCCAGCAGCGTAGGGAGCACTAGCGGGGGCTGGAGCTCCTACAATGAGCAGTTCTTC	CASSVGSTSGGWSSYNEQFF	TRBJ2-1	TRBV9	TRBD2	few
TGTGCCAGCAGCGTAGCTTCGGGGGGAGGTGAGCAGTTCTTC	CASSVASGGGEQFF	TRBJ2-1	TRBV9	TRBD2	few
TGTGCCAGCTCACCAAGAACGTCGGACACTGAAGCTTTCTTT	CASSPRTSDTEAFF	TRBJ1-1	TRBV18	.	.
TGCGCCAGCAGGTTCAGGGAGGACACCGGGGAGCTGTTTTTT	CASRFREDTGELFF	TRBJ2-2	TRBV4-1	.	.
TGTGCCAGCAGTTTATGGGGGGGGCAAGGAAACACCATATATTTT	CASSLWGGQGNTIYF	TRBJ1-3	TRBV27	.	once
TGTGCCAGCAGTCGGACAGACCTTCAGCCCCAGCATTTT	CASSRTDLQPQHF	TRBJ1-5	TRBV12-3/TRBV12-4	.	.
TGTGCCAGCAGTTTCGGCAGGACCAATCAGCCCCAGCATTTT	CASSFGRTNQPQHF	TRBJ1-5	TRBV28	.	once
TGTGCCAGCAGCTTGGACAGGGGATCAAATGAAAAACTGTTTTTT	CASSLDRGSNEKLFF	TRBJ1-4	TRBV7-9	TRBD1	.
TGCGCCAGCAGCCTATTCGAATACTACGAGCAGTACTTC	CASSLFEYYEQYF	TRBJ2-7	TRBV4-1	.	.
TGTGCCAGCAGCGACCCCCGTGGCGGGCGGGGCTCCTACGAGCAGTACTTC	CASSDPRGGRGSYEQYF	TRBJ2-7	TRBV7-9	.	few
TGTGCCTCAGGGAACTATGGCTACACCTTC	CASGNYGYTF	TRBJ1-2	TRBV28	.	.
TGTGCCAGCAGCCGTATGTCCCAGTTGCTTACAGATACGCAGTATTTT	CASSRMSQLLTDTQYF	TRBJ2-3	TRBV7-2	.	.
TGTGCCAGCAGCTCAACAGGGTTAGCCCAGGATACGCAGTATTTT	CASSSTGLAQDTQYF	TRBJ2-3	TRBV5-6	.	.
TGTGCCAGCTCACCAACCGGGACTAGCGGGGATAATGAGCAGTTCTTC	CASSPTGTSGDNEQFF	TRBJ2-1	TRBV18	TRBD2	.
TGTGCCAGCAGCTTAGGGCTTAATTCACCCCTCCACTTT	CASSLGLNSPLHF	TRBJ1-6	TRBV7-9	.	.
TGTGCCACCAGCCGGGACGGGCTAACCATATATTTT	CATSRDGLTIYF	TRBJ1-3	TRBV24-1	.	.
TGTGCCAGTAGTATCCAAGGGACGTACGAGCAGTACTTC	CASSIQGTYEQYF	TRBJ2-7	TRBV19	.	.
TGTGCCAGCAGTCCAGGGGGAAACTACGAGCAGTACTTC	CASSPGGNYEQYF	TRBJ2-7	TRBV6-5	TRBD1	many
TGCGCCCGCAGCCGACAGGGGGGGGCAGATTCACCCCTCCACTTT	CARSRQGGADSPLHF	TRBJ1-6	TRBV5-1	TRBD1	.
TGTGCCAGCAGTTTATCCGGAAGAAATCAGCCCCAGCATTTT	CASSLSGRNQPQHF	TRBJ1-5	TRBV27	.	.
TGCAGCGTTGAAGGCGACCCCGGGAATGAGCAGTTCTTC	CSVEGDPGNEQFF	TRBJ2-1	TRBV29-1	.	.
TGTGCCAGTAGTACCGAGACAGGCTCTGGAAACACCATATATTTT	CASSTETGSGNTIYF	TRBJ1-3	TRBV19	.	.
TGCGCCAGCAGTGACGAGGATACGCAGTATTTT	CASSDEDTQYF	TRBJ2-3	TRBV10-1	.	.
TGCGCCAGCAGCTTGGAAAAACAGGGCCCTGAAGCTTTCTTT	CASSLEKQGPEAFF	TRBJ1-1	TRBV5-1	.	few
TGCGTCAGCAGCCACCAGGACCTATTCTCCTACAATGAGCAGTTCTTC	CVSSHQDLFSYNEQFF	TRBJ2-1	TRBV5-1	.	.
TGTGCCAGCAGCCCACCCAGGACAGGCCCCAGGGCCGGGGAGCTGTTTTTT	CASSPPRTGPRAGELFF	TRBJ2-2	TRBV7-6	TRBD1	once
TGCGCCAGCAGCCTACAGAGAAACACTGAAGCTTTCTTT	CASSLQRNTEAFF	TRBJ1-1	TRBV10-1	.	once
TGCGCCAGCAGAAAGACACCCTGGGACGAGCAGTACTTC	CASRKTPWDEQYF	TRBJ2-7	TRBV10-2	.	few
TGTGCCAGCAGTTTAGGTACAGGGACAGGGCCAGATACGCAGTATTTT	CASSLGTGTGPDTQYF	TRBJ2-3	TRBV6-5	TRBD1	once
TGTGCCAGCAGCATACGGGACAGGGGCGTCGGCTACACCTTC	CASSIRDRGVGYTF	TRBJ1-2	TRBV7-8	TRBD1	.
TGTGCCAGCAGTGTCTCCAGGGGGTTTGGAAACACCATATATTTT	CASSVSRGFGNTIYF	TRBJ1-3	TRBV2	TRBD1	few
TGTGCCAGCAGCACCCGACAGAATCTGGGCTATAATTCACCCCTCCACTTT	CASSTRQNLGYNSPLHF	TRBJ1-6	TRBV7-8	.	.
TGTGCCAGCAGTTGGACCCCAGTGATTGGTGAGCAGTTCTTC	CASSWTPVIGEQFF	TRBJ2-1	TRBV6-2/TRBV6-3	.	.
TGTGCCAGCTCACCGCAGGGGAGCATTCAAGAGACCCAGTACTTC	CASSPQGSIQETQYF	TRBJ2-5	TRBV18	.	few
TGTGCCAGCAGCTTGACGTTCGGCGTTAGCAATCAGCCCCAGCATTTT	CASSLTFGVSNQPQHF	TRBJ1-5	TRBV5-6	.	.
TGCGCCAGCAGCCAAGATCGTAGGGCCGGCGAGCAGTACTTC	CASSQDRRAGEQYF	TRBJ2-7	TRBV4-1	.	.
TGTGCCAGTAGCTGGGGGGGCCGGTACAATGAGCAGTTCTTC	CASSWGGRYNEQFF	TRBJ2-1	TRBV19	.	.
TGCGCCAGCAGGCAGAGCAGGGAGTGGTCCTATAATTCACCCCTCCACTTT	CASRQSREWSYNSPLHF	TRBJ1-6	TRBV5-1	.	.
TGTGCCAGCAGCTTACGAGACAGGGTAGGAAATGAGCAGTTCTTC	CASSLRDRVGNEQFF	TRBJ2-1	TRBV13	TRBD1	.
TGTGCTACCACGTACACAGATACGCAGTATTTT	CATTYTDTQYF	TRBJ2-3	TRBV12-5	.	.
TGTGCCAGCAGTGAAGCGTGGACGGGATCCTTCTACGAGCAGTACTTC	CASSEAWTGSFYEQYF	TRBJ2-7	TRBV6-1	.	.
TGTGCCATCAGTGAGGTCGCCGCCAGGGAGCAGTTCTTC	CAISEVAAREQFF	TRBJ2-1	TRBV10-3	.	.
TGTGCGGCAGGGAAAGGGGAGACCCAGTACTTC	CAAGKGETQYF	TRBJ2-5	TRBV30	.	.
TGTGCCAGCTCGTTTACTAGCGGGGGGCTCACAGATACGCAGTATTTT	CASSFTSGGLTDTQYF	TRBJ2-3	TRBV18	TRBD2	.
TGTGCCAGTGGCCAGGGAAGCTTAAATTCACCCCTCCACTTT	CASGQGSLNSPLHF	TRBJ1-6	TRBV19	.	.
TGTGCCTGGAGTACCTACACTGCTGGAAACACCATATATTTT	CAWSTYTAGNTIYF	TRBJ1-3	TRBV30	.	.
TGTGCCAGCCGACAGGGTGAGGGTCAGCCCCAGCATTTT	CASRQGEGQPQHF	TRBJ1-5	TRBV12-3/TRBV12-4	TRBD1	.
TGTGCCAGTAGTATACTGGGGGAAGGCATGAACACTGAAGCTTTCTTT	CASSILGEGMNTEAFF	TRBJ1-1	TRBV19	.	.
TGCGCCAGCAGCGTGGCCCCGGGGAGCACTGAAGCTTTCTTT	CASSVAPGSTEAFF	TRBJ1-1	TRBV5-1	.	.
TGTGCCAGCTCATCCCAGACAGGGCGAAGCGAAAAACTGTTTTTT	CASSSQTGRSEKLFF	TRBJ1-4	TRBV18	TRBD1	.
TGTGCCAGTAGTATTACCTCAGGACGGGCGAACACTGAAGCTTTCTTT	CASSITSGRANTEAFF	TRBJ1-1	TRBV19	.	.
TGCGCCAGCAGCTCGAAAGGGGGCCAGGGGCTTAATGAAAAACTGTTTTTT	CASSSKGGQGLNEKLFF	TRBJ1-4	TRBV4-1	TRBD1	once
TGTGCCAGCAGCCCCGGACGGACTGAAGCTTTCTTT	CASSPGRTEAFF	TRBJ1-1	TRBV6-5	.	.
TGCGCCAGCAGCCAAGAAACCGACAGCTCCTATAATTCACCCCTCCACTTT	CASSQETDSSYNSPLHF	TRBJ1-6	TRBV4-1	.	.
TGTGCCAGCAGCCCTCAAGGCGATCAAGCTTTCTTT	CASSPQGDQAFF	TRBJ1-1	TRBV11-3	.	.
TGTGCCAGCAGCTTAGGTCCGGCCAGGGGCAATCAAGAGACCCAGTACTTC	CASSLGPARGNQETQYF	TRBJ2-5	TRBV7-8	.	.
TGTGCCATCAGTTCTCCGGGACTGATCTATGGCTACACCTTC	CAISSPGLIYGYTF	TRBJ1-2	TRBV10-3	.	.